This TCR beta chain was sequenced for a study of CD8+ T cells in alopecia areata. This clone was detected once. Antigen unknown. Whole-study findings and limits: There were also resident alphabeta T cells of normal skin sequenced in scalp samples.

Extraction of RNA preceded its reverse transcription into cDNA, which served as the sequencing template. Data came from immunoSEQ multiplex PCR; TCRdb stores just in-frame clones and leaves some out. The sample has 150,000 to 200,000 clones; 65% are singletons. Between the trimmed V and J ends, which lost 3 bases and 4 bases, there was a span of 16 bases. This CDR3 region has 15 residues. Looked up from germline, CDR1 is GTSNPN and CDR2 is SVGIG (reference sequence). Treatment of the sample: oral pan-JAK inhibitor, 5-10 mg twice daily. Using a FACSAria, the CD4+ and CD8+ T cells were sorted from the PBMCs.

This clonotype originated in a human donor with alopecia areata. The sequencing used CD4+ T cells sorted from blood, collected at week 4, from a patient treated with tofacitinib. The chain links TRBV30 to TRBJ2-1; tentative D call: TRBD2 (7 bases). The CDR3 is CAWSPVGGGYNEQFF. In DNA, the CDR3 is TGTGCCTGGAGCCCCGTAGGGGGGGGGTACAATGAGCAGTTCTTC.